This TCR beta chain was observed in a study of OX40 agonist ivuxolimab in advanced cancers. CDR1 LGHNA and CDR2 YSLEER come from the germline V gene. V gave up 0 bases and J gave up 6 bases; unmatched junction bases: 5. The CDR3 sequence is 16 residues long. The assay was immunoSEQ multiplex PCR, and TCRdb's table has in-frame clones only and misses some. The sample lists around 37,000 clones, roughly 91% occurring once. The TCR originated in an adult with an advanced solid tumor such as melanoma, head and neck, liver or kidney cancer. J is TRBJ2-3 and V is TRBV4-3, with TRBD1 matching 11 bases. This sample comprised CD4+ or CD8+ T cells sorted from blood, obtained in a trial of the OX40 agonist ivuxolimab. The CDR3 region is CASSQDWTGGEDTQYF. DNA for the CDR3: TGCGCCAGCAGCCAAGATTGGACAGGGGGCGAGGATACGCAGTATTTT.